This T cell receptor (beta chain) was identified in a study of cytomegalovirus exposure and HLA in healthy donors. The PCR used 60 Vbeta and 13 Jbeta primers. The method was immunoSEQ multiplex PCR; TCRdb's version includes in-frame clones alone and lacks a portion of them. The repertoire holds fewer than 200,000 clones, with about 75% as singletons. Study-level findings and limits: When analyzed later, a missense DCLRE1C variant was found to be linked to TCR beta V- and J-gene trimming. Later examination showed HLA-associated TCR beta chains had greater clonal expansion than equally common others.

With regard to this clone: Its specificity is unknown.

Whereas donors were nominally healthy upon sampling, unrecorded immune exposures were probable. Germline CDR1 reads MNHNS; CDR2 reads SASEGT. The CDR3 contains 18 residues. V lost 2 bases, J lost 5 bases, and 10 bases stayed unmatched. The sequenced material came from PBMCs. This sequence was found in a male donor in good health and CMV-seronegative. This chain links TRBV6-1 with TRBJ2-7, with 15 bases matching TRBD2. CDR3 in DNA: TGTGCCAGCAGTGAATGGTTTCGGACTAGCGGGGGGGCCGACGAGCAGTACTTC. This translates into CASSEWFRTSGGADEQYF.